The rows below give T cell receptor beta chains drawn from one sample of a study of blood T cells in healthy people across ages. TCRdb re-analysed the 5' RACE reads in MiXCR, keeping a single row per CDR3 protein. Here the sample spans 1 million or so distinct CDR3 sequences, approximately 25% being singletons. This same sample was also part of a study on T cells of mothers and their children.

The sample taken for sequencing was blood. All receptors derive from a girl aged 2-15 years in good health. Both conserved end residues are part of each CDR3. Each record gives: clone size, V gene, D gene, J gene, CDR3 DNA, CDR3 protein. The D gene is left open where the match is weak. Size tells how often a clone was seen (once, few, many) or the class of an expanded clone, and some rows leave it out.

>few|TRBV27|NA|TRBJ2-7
TGTGCCAGCAGTCCCCTGGACCCCTACGAGCAGTACTTC
CASSPLDPYEQYF
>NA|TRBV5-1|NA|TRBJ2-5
TGCGCCAGCAGCTTCGACTCCCTGGAGTGGTACTTC
CASSFDSLEWYF
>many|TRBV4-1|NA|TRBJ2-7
TGCGCCAGCAGCCAAGTCCCCAACTACGAGCAGTACTTC
CASSQVPNYEQYF
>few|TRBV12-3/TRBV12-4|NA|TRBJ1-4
TGTGCCAGCAGTTCCAGTGATGAAAAACTGTTTTTT
CASSSSDEKLFF
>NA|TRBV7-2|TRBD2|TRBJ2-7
TGTGCCAGCAGCTTACTAGCGGGAGTAGGGTACGAGCAGTACTTC
CASSLLAGVGYEQYF
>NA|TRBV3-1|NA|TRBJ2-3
TGTGCCAGCAGCCGCTGGACATATACGCAGTATTTT
CASSRWTYTQYF
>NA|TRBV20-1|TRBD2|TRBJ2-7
TGCAGTGCTAGAGGAGTTGGTGAGTTGCGGGAGACCTACGAGCAGTACTTC
CSARGVGELRETYEQYF
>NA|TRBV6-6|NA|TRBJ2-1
TGTGCCAGCAGCCCCCGGGACTCCGTCTCCTACAATGAGCAGTTCTTC
CASSPRDSVSYNEQFF
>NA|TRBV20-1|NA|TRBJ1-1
TGCAGTGCTAGTGAACTGAACACTGAAGCTTTCTTT
CSASELNTEAFF
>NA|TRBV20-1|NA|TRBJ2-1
TGCAGTGCTTCGTTGTGGAATGAGCAGTTCTTC
CSASLWNEQFF
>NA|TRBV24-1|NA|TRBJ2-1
TGTGCCACCAGTGATTTTGAGGGCAGTCCTAAGCGGAGGGAGCAGTTCTTC
CATSDFEGSPKRREQFF
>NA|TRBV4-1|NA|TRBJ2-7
TGCGCCAGCAGCCCCATGGTGGAGAGTAACGAGCAGTACTTC
CASSPMVESNEQYF
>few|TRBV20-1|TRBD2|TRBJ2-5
TGCAGTGCTAGAGGTCGGCTAGCGGGGAGCCTAGGGACCCAGTACTTC
CSARGRLAGSLGTQYF
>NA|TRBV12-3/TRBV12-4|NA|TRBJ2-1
TGTGCCAGCAGTTTCACAGAGCTATTTTTAAACAATGAGCAGTTCTTC
CASSFTELFLNNEQFF
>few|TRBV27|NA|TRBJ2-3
TGTGCCAGCAGTTTATTGACAGATATCACAGATACGCAGTATTTT
CASSLLTDITDTQYF
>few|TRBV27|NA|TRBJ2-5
TGTGCCAGCAGGAATAGCGCGAATCCAAAAGAGACCCAGTACTTC
CASRNSANPKETQYF
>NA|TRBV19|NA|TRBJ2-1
TGTGCCAGCCATGTAGGGGATTACTCCTACAATGAGCAGTTCTTC
CASHVGDYSYNEQFF
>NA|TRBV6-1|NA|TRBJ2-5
TGTGCCAGCAACCCAACTACCCTCTACCGTGGGACCCAGTACTTC
CASNPTTLYRGTQYF
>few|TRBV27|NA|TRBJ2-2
TGTGCCAGCAGGTTAGGGAACACCGGGGAGCTGTTTTTT
CASRLGNTGELFF
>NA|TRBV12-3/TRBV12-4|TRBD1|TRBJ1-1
TGTGCCAGCACGATGGGACAGCCGAACACTGAAGCTTTCTTT
CASTMGQPNTEAFF
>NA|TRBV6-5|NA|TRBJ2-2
TGTGCCAGCAGTTTACCCGGGACCGCGAACACCGGGGAGCTGTTTTTT
CASSLPGTANTGELFF
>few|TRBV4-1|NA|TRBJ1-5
TGCGCCAGCAGCCAAGACTGGGCGCTCATGGGGAATCAGCCCCAGCATTTT
CASSQDWALMGNQPQHF
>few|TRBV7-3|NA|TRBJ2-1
TGTGCCAGCAGCTTGACAGTAAACTATTACAATGAGCAGTTCTTC
CASSLTVNYYNEQFF
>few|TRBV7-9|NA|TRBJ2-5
TGTGCCAGCAGCTTAAGCCTCGAGGGGGACCCCAGGGAGACCCAGTACTTC
CASSLSLEGDPRETQYF
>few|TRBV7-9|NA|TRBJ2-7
TGTGCCAGCAGCTTATCAGGGGTAGGGTACGAGCAGTACTTC
CASSLSGVGYEQYF
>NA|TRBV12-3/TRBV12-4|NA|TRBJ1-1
TGTGCCAGCAGTTTGGGGGAAGGGAGTGAAGCTTTCTTT
CASSLGEGSEAFF
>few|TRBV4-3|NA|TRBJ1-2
TGCGCCAGCAGCCAAGGAAGGGGATATGGCTACACCTTC
CASSQGRGYGYTF
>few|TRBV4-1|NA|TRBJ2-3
TGCGCCAGCAGCGAGGGGTGGGCAGAAGATAGCACAGATACGCAGTATTTT
CASSEGWAEDSTDTQYF